Reported below is one TCR beta chain. What this receptor recognizes is not known. There are no base qualities to consult, and no much larger clone falls within one base. This sample is drawn from a study of blood T cells in healthy people across ages (dated by TCRdb to between 2015 and 2016). For the study in its entirety: Template switching captured roughly one uniquely barcoded TCR beta cDNA molecule per two T cells in model experiments. The study measured age-related changes in TCR beta repertoire diversity using deep sequencing normalized with unique cDNA molecular identifiers. The donors were split into four age groups: young (average roughly 15 years), middle-aged (39), aged (roughly 68) and long-lived (roughly 80). To avoid experimental bias, donors of different ages were distributed randomly across sequencing lanes. For two donors (one aged 18 to 30 and one aged 80 or older), the study analyzed two additional independent replicas of 1 million unique cDNA reads from the same blood draw. The study at large found these results: The percentage of naive T cells measured by flow cytometry correlated strongly with observed TCR beta diversity. Donor CMV infection status was unknown, potentially confounding age-related changes in expanded clonotypes. As age increased, observed TCR beta diversity per million T cells dropped in a roughly linear way, and a significant reduction was already evident by age approximately 40. Since profiling was done on bulk unsorted PBMCs, naive and antigen-experienced compartments could not be conclusively compared. Estimates of total diversity based on one million sequenced T cells were considered lower bounds and underestimates. Compared with the aged group, the long-lived group had more naive CD4+ T cells, fewer expanded clones and increased TCR diversity, a pattern suggesting age selection.

Donors were 39 systemically healthy Caucasian individuals from Russia aged roughly 6 to 100 years. Each donor gave 8 to 10 milliliters of peripheral blood, drawn into EDTA-treated Vacutainer tubes. Ficoll-Paque density-gradient centrifugation was used to isolate PBMCs, with at least 6.5 million per sample. Total RNA was extracted from PBMCs with Trizol reagent, with at least 5.5 micrograms obtained per sample. For every donor, flow cytometry on a PBMC aliquot measured the percentage of naive CD45RAhigh/CD27high T cells. Reading the germline V gene gives CDR1 SGHDT and CDR2 YYEEEE. From the cysteine up to the phenylalanine, the CDR3 has a length of 15 residues. Only the CDR3 part of the read is kept: 45 bases, read in frame from the first base. The V and J ends are trimmed by 0 bases and 7 bases, leaving 17 bases between them. The library was made by 5' RACE. The instrument given in TCRdb is Illumina HiSeq 2500. A second PCR of roughly 7 to 11 cycles was performed with a sample-barcoded 5' primer and a J-beta primer mix. A unique molecular identifier was introduced onto each TCR beta cDNA molecule by a template-switch 5' adaptor carrying 12 random nucleotides. Each sample yielded at least 2.5 million CDR3-containing paired-end reads. All of the RNA was converted into first-strand cDNA using the Mint cDNA synthesis kit, with a TRBC-specific oligonucleotide serving as the primer. All cDNA was treated with uracil-DNA glycosylase and then went through a first 18-cycle PCR with the universal primers M1SS and BC2_uni_R. On the study's bioinformatics: Normalization of each sample was performed by random selection of 1 million high-quality reads, each carrying a distinct molecular identifier. Instead of being binned into consensus sequences, reads that shared molecular identifiers were thrown out. CDR3 identification, clonotype clustering and error correction used MiTCR with a Q25 quality threshold and the strictest error-elimination algorithm. A nonparametric unseen species model with Euler transformation was used to estimate a lower bound on total TCR beta diversity. Clones were called with MiXCR by TCRdb after fastp trimmed the public reads at Q25, and only in-frame beta chains were retained. Every entry covers one CDR3 protein and lists the most common genes and DNA from its rows. These V and J calls originate from TCRdb's pipeline instead of the authors' own analysis. This sample has about 810,000 distinct CDR3 sequences in its table, and roughly 35% of those were observed once. 13% of the sample lies in the top ten.

Here the chain combines TRBV5-6 and TRBJ2-7; the D gene is not confidently resolved. Sequenced input: blood. The clonotype was recovered from a man aged 18 to 29 in good health. The CDR3 sequence is CASSLGANSYNEQYF. The DNA sequence follows: TGTGCCAGCAGCTTGGGGGCAAATTCCTACAATGAGCAGTACTTC.